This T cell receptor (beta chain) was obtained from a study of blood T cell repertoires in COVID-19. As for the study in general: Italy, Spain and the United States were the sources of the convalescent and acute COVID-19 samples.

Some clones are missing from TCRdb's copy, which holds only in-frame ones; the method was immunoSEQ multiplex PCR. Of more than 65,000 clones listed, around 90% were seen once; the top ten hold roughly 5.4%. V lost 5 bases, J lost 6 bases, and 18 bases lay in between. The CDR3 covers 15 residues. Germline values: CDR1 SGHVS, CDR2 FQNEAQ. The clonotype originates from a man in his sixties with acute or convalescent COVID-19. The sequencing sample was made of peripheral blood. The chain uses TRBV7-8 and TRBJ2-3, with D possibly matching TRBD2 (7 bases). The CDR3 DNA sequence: TGTGCCAGCAGCGTAACGGGGGGCGGGATGGATACGCAGTATTTT. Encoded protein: CASSVTGGGMDTQYF.